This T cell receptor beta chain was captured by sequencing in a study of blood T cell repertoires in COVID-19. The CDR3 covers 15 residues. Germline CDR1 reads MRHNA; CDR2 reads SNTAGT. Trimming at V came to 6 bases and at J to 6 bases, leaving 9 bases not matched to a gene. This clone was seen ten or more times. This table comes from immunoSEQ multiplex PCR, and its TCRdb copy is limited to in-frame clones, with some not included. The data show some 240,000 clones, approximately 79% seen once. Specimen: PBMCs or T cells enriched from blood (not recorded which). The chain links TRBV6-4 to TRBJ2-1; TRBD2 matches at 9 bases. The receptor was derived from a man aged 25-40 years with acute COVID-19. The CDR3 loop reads CASSDGSGGTNEQFF. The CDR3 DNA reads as TGTGCCAGCAGCGACGGTAGCGGGGGCACCAATGAGCAGTTCTTC.